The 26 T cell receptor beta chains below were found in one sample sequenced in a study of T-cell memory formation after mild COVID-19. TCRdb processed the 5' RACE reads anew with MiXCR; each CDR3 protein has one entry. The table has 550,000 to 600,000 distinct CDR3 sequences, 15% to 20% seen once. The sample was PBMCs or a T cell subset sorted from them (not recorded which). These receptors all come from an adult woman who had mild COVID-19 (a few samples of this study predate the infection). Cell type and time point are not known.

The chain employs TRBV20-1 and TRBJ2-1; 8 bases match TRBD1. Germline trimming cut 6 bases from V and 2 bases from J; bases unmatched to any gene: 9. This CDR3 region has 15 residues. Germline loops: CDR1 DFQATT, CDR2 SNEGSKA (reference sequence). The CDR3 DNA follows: TGCAGTGCAATCCGGGACAGGCGGACCTACAATGAGCAGTTCTTC. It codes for CSAIRDRRTYNEQFF.

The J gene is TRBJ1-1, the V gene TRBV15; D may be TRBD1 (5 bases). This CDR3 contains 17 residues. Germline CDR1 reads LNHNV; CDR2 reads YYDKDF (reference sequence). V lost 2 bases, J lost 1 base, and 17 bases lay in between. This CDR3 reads CATSRYRGGKGNTEAFF. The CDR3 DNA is TGTGCCACCAGCAGATACCGTGGGGGTAAGGGGAACACTGAAGCTTTCTTT.

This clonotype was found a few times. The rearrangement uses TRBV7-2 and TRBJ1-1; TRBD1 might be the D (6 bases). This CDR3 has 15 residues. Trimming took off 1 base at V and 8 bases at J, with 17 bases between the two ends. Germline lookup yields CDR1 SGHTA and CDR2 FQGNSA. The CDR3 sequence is CASSLEGLGTLEAFF. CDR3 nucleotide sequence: TGTGCCAGCAGCTTAGAGGGCTTGGGGACACTCGAAGCTTTCTTT.

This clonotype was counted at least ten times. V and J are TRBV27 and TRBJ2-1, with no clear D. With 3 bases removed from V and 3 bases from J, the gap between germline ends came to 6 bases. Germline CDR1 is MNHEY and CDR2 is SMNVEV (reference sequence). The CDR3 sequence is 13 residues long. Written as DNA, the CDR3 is TGTGCCAGCAGTTTTCGTAGCTACAATGAGCAGTTCTTC. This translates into CASSFRSYNEQFF.

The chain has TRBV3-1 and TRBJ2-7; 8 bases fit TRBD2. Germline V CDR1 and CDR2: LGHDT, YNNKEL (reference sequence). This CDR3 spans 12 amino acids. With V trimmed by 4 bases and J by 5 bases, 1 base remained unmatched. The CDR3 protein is CASSRTSNEQYF. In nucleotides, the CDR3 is TGTGCCAGCAGCCGGACTAGCAACGAGCAGTACTTC.

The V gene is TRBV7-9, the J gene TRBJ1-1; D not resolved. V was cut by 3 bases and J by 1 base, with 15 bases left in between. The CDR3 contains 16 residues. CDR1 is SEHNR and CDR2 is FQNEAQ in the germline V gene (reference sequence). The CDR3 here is CASSFDLPLENTEAFF. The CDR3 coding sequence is TGTGCCAGCAGCTTCGACCTACCGCTCGAGAACACTGAAGCTTTCTTT.

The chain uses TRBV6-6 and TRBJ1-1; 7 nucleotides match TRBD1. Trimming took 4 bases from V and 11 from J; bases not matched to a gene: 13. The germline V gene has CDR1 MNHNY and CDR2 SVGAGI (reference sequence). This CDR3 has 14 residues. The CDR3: CASSSGTDRLGAFF. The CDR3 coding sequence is TGTGCCAGCAGTTCCGGGACAGACCGTTTAGGGGCTTTCTTT.

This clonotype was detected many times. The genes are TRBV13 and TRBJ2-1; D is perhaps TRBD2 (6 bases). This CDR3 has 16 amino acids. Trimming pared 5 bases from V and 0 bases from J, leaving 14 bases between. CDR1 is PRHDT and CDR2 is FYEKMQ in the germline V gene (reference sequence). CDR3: CASSPRETSSYNEQFF. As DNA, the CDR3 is TGTGCCAGCAGCCCTCGGGAGACAAGCTCCTACAATGAGCAGTTCTTC.

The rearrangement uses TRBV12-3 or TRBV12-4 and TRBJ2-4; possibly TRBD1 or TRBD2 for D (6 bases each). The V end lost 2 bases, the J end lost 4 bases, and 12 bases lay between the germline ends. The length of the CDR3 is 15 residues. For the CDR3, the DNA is TGTGCCAGCAGTTTACCCTCGGGGGCTAAAAACATTCAGTACTTC. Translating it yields CASSLPSGAKNIQYF.

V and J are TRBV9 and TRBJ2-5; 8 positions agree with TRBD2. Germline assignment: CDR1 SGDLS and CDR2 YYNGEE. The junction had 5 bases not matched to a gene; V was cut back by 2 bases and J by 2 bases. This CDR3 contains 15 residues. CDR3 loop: CASSVLAGKQETQYF. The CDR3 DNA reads TGTGCCAGCAGCGTGCTAGCGGGCAAACAAGAGACCCAGTACTTC.

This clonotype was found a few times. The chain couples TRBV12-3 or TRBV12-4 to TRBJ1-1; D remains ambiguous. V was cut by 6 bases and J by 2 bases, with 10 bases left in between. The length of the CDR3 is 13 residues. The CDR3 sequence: CASRTRSNTEAFF. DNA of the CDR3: TGTGCCAGCAGAACACGGTCCAACACTGAAGCTTTCTTT.

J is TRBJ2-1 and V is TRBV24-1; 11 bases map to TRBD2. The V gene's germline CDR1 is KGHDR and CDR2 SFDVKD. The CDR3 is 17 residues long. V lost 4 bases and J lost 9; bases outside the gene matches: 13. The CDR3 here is CATSERTSGSSRSEQFF. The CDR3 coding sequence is TGTGCCACCAGTGAAAGGACTAGCGGGTCCAGTAGAAGTGAGCAGTTCTTC.

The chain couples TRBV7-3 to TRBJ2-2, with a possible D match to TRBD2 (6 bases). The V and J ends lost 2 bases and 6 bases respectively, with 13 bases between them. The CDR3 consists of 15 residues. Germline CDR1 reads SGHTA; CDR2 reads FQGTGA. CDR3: CASSLDGRRAGELFF. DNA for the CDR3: TGTGCCAGCAGCTTAGACGGGAGAAGAGCCGGGGAGCTGTTTTTT. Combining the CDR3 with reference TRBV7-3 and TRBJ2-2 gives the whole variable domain GAGVSQTPSNKVTEKGKYVELRCDPISGHTALYWYRQSLGQGPEFLIYFQGTGAADDSGLPNDRFFAVRPEGSVSTLKIQRTERGDSAVYLCASSLDGRRAGELFFGEGSRLTVL.

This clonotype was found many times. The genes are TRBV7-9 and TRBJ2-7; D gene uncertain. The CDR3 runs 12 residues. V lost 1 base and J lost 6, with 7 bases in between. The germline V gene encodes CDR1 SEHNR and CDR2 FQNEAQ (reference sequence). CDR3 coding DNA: TGTGCCAGCAGCTTAGATTGGGGCGAGCAGTACTTC. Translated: CASSLDWGEQYF. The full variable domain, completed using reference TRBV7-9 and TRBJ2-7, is DTGVSQNPRHKITKRGQNVTFRCDPISEHNRLYWYRQTLGQGPEFLTYFQNEAQLEKSRLLSDRFSAERPKGSFSTLEIQRTEQGDSAMYLCASSLDWGEQYFGPGTRLTVT.

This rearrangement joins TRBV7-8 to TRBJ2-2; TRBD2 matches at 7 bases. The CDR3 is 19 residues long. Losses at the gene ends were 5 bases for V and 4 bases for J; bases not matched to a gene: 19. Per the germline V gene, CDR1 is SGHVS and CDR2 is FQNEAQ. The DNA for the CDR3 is TGTGCCAGCAGCGGCCCTCGGGGGAGGGGAGATCTAACCACCGGGGAGCTGTTTTTT. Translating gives CASSGPRGRGDLTTGELFF.

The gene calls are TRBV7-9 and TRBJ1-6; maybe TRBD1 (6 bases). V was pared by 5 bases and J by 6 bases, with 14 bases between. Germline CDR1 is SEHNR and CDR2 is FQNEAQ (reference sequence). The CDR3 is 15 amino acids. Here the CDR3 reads CASSPPQGPNSPLHF. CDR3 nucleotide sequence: TGTGCCAGCAGCCCCCCGCAGGGGCCTAATTCACCCCTCCACTTT.

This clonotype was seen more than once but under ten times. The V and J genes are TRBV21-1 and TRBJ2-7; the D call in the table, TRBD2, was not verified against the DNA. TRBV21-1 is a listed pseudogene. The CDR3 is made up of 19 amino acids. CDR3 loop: CASSKSRVLGGSLPYEQYF. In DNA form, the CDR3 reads TGTGCCAGCAGCAAATCACGAGTGTTAGGAGGGTCTCTCCCCTACGAGCAGTACTTC.

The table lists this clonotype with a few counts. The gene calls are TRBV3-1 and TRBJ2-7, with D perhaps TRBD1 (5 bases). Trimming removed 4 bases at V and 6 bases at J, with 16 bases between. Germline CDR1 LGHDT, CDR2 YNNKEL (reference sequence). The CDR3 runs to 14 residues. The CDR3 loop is CASSRGHLRSEQYF. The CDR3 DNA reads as TGTGCCAGCAGCCGGGGCCACCTAAGGAGCGAGCAGTACTTC.

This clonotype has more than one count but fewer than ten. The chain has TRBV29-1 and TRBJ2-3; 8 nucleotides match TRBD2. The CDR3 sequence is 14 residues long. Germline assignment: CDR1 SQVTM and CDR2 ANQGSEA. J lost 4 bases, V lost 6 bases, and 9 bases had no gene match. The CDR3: CSVVAGSLADTQYF. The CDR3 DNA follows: TGCAGCGTAGTAGCGGGAAGTTTGGCAGATACGCAGTATTTT.

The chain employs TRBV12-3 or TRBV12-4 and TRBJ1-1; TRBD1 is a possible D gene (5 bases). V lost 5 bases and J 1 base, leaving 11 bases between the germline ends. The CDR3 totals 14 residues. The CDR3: CASSQRGRNTEAFF. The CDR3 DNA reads TGTGCCAGCAGTCAAAGGGGCCGGAACACTGAAGCTTTCTTT.

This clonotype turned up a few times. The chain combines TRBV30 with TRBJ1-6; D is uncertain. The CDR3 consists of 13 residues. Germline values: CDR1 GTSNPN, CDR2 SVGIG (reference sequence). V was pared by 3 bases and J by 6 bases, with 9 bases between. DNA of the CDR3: TGTGCCTGGAGCCCGGACCCTAATTCACCCCTCCACTTT. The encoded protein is CAWSPDPNSPLHF.

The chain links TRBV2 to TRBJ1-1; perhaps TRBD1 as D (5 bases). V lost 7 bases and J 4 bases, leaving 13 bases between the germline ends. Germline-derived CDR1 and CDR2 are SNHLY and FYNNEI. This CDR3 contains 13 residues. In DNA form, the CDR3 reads TGTGCCAGCAATCACAGGAAAGGCACTGAAGCTTTCTTT. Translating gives CASNHRKGTEAFF.

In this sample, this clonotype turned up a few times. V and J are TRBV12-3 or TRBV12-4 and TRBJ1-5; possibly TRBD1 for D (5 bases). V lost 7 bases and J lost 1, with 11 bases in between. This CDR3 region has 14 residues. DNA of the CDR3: TGTGCCAGCATCCGGGAGGGGAGCAATCAGCCCCAGCATTTT. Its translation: CASIREGSNQPQHF.

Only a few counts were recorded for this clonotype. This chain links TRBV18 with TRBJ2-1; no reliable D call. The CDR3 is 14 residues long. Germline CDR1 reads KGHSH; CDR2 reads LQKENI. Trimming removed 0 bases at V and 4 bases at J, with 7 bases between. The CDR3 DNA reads TGTGCCAGCTCACCACCATCCGCATACAATGAGCAGTTCTTC. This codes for CASSPPSAYNEQFF.

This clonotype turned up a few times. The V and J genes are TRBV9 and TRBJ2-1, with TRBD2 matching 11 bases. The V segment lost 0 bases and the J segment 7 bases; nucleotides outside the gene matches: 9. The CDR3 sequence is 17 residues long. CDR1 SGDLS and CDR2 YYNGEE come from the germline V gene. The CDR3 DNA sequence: TGTGCCAGCAGCGTAGTTCTCTCTAGCGGGAGGTTGAATGAGCAGTTCTTC. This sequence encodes CASSVVLSSGRLNEQFF.

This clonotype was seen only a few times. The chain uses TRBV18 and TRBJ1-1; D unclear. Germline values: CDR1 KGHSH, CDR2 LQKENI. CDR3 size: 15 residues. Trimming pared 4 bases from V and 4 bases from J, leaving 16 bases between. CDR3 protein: CASSRTPSTTTEAFF. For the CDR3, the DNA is TGTGCCAGCTCACGTACCCCATCTACGACCACTGAAGCTTTCTTT.